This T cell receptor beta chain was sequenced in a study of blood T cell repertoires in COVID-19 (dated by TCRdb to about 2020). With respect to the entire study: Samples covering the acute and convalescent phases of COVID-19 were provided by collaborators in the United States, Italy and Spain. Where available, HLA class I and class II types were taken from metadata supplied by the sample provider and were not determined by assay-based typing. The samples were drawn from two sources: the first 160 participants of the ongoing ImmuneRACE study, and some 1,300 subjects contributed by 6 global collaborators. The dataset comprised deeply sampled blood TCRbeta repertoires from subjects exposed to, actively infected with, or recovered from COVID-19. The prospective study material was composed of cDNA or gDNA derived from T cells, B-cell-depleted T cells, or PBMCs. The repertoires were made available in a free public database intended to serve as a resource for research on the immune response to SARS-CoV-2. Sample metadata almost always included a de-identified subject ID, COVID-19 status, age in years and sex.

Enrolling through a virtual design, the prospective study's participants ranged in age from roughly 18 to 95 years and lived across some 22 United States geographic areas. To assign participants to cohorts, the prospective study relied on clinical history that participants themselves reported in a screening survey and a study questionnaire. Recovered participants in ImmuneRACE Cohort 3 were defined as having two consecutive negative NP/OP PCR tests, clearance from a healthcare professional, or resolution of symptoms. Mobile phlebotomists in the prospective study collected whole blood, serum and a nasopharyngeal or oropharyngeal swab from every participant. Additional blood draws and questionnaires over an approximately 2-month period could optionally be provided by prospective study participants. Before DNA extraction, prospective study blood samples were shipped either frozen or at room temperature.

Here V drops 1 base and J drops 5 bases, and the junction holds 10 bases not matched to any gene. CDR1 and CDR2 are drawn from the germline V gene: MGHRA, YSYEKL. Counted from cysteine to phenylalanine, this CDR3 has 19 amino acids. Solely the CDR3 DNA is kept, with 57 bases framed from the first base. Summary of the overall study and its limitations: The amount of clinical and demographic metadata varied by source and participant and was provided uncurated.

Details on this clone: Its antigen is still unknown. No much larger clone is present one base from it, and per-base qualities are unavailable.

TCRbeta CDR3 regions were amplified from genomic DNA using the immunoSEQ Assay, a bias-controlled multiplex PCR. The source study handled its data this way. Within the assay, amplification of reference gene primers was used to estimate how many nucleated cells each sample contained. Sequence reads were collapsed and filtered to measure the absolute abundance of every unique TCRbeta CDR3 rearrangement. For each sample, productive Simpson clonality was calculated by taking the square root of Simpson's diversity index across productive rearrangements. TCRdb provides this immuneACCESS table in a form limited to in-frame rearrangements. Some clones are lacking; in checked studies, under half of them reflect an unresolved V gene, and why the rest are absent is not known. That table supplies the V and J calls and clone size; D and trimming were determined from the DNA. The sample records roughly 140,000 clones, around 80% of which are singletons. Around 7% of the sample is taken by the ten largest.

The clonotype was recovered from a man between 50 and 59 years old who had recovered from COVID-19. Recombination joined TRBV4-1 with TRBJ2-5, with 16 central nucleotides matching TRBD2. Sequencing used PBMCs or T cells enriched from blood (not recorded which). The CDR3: CASSQGSPGLAGGLETQYF. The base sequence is TGCGCCAGCAGCCAAGGCTCTCCGGGACTAGCGGGGGGGCTCGAGACCCAGTACTTC.